This T cell receptor beta chain was sequenced for a study of T cells in localized non-small cell lung cancer (dated by TCRdb to the early 2020s). For the wider study: The study analyzed T cell repertoires of about 230 early-stage NSCLC patients, comparing tumors and uninvolved tumor-adjacent lungs. The cohort consisted of 200 to 250 treatment-naive NSCLC patients whose localized lung tumors had been resected. Of the NSCLC patients, roughly 130 were male and approximately 99 were female, and the mean age was around 70 years.

As concerns this clone: Which antigen it targets is not known. Per-base qualities were not stored, and no clone one base away is much larger.

At diagnosis, tumor, uninvolved tumor-adjacent lung and peripheral blood were collected and then preserved as a mix of FFPE and fresh-frozen material. For TCR repertoire profiling, blood samples were analyzed in the form of peripheral blood mononuclear cells. From cysteine to phenylalanine, the CDR3 is 14 amino acids long. Here the CDR3 DNA is all that survives: 42 bases in frame from base 1. V is cut by 8 bases and J by 2 bases, and the space between the germline ends is 12 bases. The germline V gene sets CDR1 to SNHLY and CDR2 to FYNNEI. Results the study describes overall, beyond this receptor: A median of around 50 of the top 100 tumor clones turned up in the paired uninvolved adjacent lung, and around 27 of those clones also ranked among the top 100 of that same adjacent lung. Uninvolved tumor-adjacent lung showed the highest T cell clonality, higher than tumor, which suggests more focused antigenic responses in the adjacent lung. Because multi-region sequencing of the tumors was not done, intratumor heterogeneity could not be ruled out. Higher blood T cell density associated with longer overall survival, while higher adjacent-lung clonality associated with shorter survival. Since the design was exploratory, TCR variables were selected using unadjusted p-values with no false-discovery rate correction.

TCR beta CDR3 regions were sequenced from DNA using the immunoSEQ Assay. Per the source publication's procedure: To compute T cell density, TCR beta template counts were normalized to usable DNA, which was estimated by amplifying housekeeping genes. The preseqR package was used to estimate richness by extrapolating to 400,000 templates for PBMC samples and to 120,000 templates for tissue samples. Clonality was calculated as one minus Pielou's evenness. Tissue-enriched TCRs were identified through differential abundance testing performed on productive amino-acid clonotypes, with a minimum total count of 5 and an alpha of 0.1. The Jaccard Index and the Morisita Overlap Index were used to quantify repertoire overlap between compartments. TCR beta CDR3s were clustered by GLIPH together with public tetramer-defined viral CDR3s, and at least three viral sequences plus V-gene enrichment were required for viral motifs. TCRdb carries this immuneACCESS record with in-frame sequences only. Its versions omit some clonotypes, under half of them owing to an unresolved V gene in the studies checked, with the rest unexplained. The V and J calls and clone size were taken over from that table, and D and trimming were inferred from the DNA. The sample profile shows some 82,000 clones; 80% of them were found once. Under 25% of the sample is taken by the ten largest.

This specimen was PBMCs, taken before any cancer treatment. Here the chain combines TRBV2 and TRBJ2-2, with the D gene call left open. This receptor was identified in a man aged 35 to 70 with stage II squamous cell lung carcinoma. The base sequence is TGTGCCAGCCAACCTACCGTCAACACCGGGGAGCTGTTTTTT. It translates to CASQPTVNTGELFF.